This TCR beta chain derives from a study of blood T cell repertoires in COVID-19 (dated by TCRdb to 2020 to 2022). Regarding the complete study: Collaborator samples came from the United States, Italy and Spain and covered acute and convalescent phases of COVID-19. Samples came from the ongoing ImmuneRACE study (first 160 participants) plus 1,254 subjects from 6 global collaborators. Sample metadata almost always included a de-identified subject ID, COVID-19 status, age in years and sex. Where HLA class I and class II types were available, the types were taken from metadata supplied by the sample provider, not from assay-based typing. Deeply sampled blood TCRbeta repertoires from subjects exposed to, actively infected with, or recovered from COVID-19 were included in the dataset. The repertoires were made available in a free public database intended to serve as a resource for research on the immune response to SARS-CoV-2. The prospective study material was composed of cDNA or gDNA derived from T cells, B-cell-depleted T cells, or PBMCs. Paper-wide results and their limitations: Clinical and demographic metadata were provided uncurated, with the amount varying by source and participant.

CDR1 and CDR2 are drawn from the germline V gene: SGHRS, YFSETQ. V is reduced by 5 bases and J by 6 bases, leaving a spacing of 11 bases between them. The CDR3, cysteine through phenylalanine, is 12 amino acids long. Only the CDR3 part of the read is kept: 36 bases, read in frame from the first base. TCRbeta CDR3 regions were amplified from genomic DNA by means of the immunoSEQ Assay, a bias-controlled multiplex PCR. The source study handled its data this way. Nucleated cell counts per sample were estimated from amplification of reference gene primers within the assay. Sequence reads were collapsed and filtered to measure the absolute abundance of every unique TCRbeta CDR3 rearrangement. For each sample, productive Simpson clonality was calculated as the square root of Simpson's diversity index over productive rearrangements. TCRdb's version of the immuneACCESS table is confined to in-frame rearrangements and falls short of the full clone set. An unresolved V gene accounts for under half of the shortfall where checked; the remainder is of unknown origin. The DNA gave D and trimming, while V, J and clone size come from that table. The sample has about 250,000 clones on record, approximately 85% of them singletons. The top ten hold about 9.1% of the sample.

Participants in the prospective study were enrolled through a virtual design, were aged about 18 to 89 years, and lived in 20 to 30 United States geographic areas. Cohort assignment in the prospective study relied on participant-reported clinical history from a screening survey and a study questionnaire. Each participant in the prospective study had whole blood, serum and a nasopharyngeal or oropharyngeal swab collected by mobile phlebotomists. Additional blood draws and questionnaires over an approximately 2-month period could optionally be provided by prospective study participants. Blood samples from the prospective study were shipped frozen or at room temperature prior to DNA extraction. On this clone: The clone's antigen remains unknown. No base quality values were provided; no much bigger clone lies one nucleotide off.

Recombination linked TRBV5-1 to TRBJ1-1; 6 matching bases give a weak D call of TRBD1. The specimen was PBMCs or T cells enriched from blood (not recorded which). The sequence came from a woman aged 45-59 years with acute COVID-19. The CDR3 reads CASRRGNSEAFF. The nucleotide sequence reads as follows: TGCGCCAGCAGGAGGGGGAATTCTGAAGCTTTCTTT.